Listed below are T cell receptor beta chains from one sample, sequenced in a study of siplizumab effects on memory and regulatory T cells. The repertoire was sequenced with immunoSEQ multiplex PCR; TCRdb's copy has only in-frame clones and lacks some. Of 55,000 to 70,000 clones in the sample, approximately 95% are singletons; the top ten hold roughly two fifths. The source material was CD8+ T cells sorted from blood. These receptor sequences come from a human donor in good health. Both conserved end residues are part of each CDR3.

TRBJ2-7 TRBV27 CANRLAPYEQYF
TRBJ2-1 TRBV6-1 CASSEFGASTYNEQFF
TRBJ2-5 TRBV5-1 CASSETGYQETQYF
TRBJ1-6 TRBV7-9 CASSGGGNSPLHF
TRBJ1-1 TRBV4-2 CASSQDEGLIAFF
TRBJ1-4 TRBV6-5 CASSSVSAATNEKLFF
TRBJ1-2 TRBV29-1 CSAAHPAGRNYGYTF
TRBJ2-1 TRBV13 CASSLGGYNEQFF
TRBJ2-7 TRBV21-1 CASSKNRLTAPYEQYF
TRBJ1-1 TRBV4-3 CASSQDSNMNTEAFF
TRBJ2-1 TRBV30 CAWTWGQGMNEQFF
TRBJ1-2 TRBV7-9 CASSLPSDNYGYTF
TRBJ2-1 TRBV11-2 CASSRYNNEQFF
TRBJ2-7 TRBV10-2 CASGGGYEQYF
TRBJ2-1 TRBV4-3 CASSQENLGRGGNEQFF